This T cell receptor beta chain came from a study of T-cell memory formation after mild COVID-19. Germline CDR1 GTSNPN, CDR2 SVGIG (reference sequence). V was clipped by 1 base and J by 0 bases, with 9 bases between them. CDR3 size: 14 residues. There are many counts of this clonotype. One entry per CDR3 protein results from TCRdb running MiXCR on the 5' RACE reads. The repertoire holds 13,000 or so distinct CDR3 sequences, with about 12% as singletons. The sequenced sample was PBMCs or a T cell subset sorted from them (not recorded which). The clonotype comes from an adult woman who had mild COVID-19 (a few samples of this study predate the infection). Cell type and time point are not known. The chain employs TRBV30 and TRBJ1-1; D remains unclear. The CDR3 nucleotides read TGTGCCTGGAGTGGGTCCGTCCTGAACACTGAAGCTTTCTTT. It codes for CAWSGSVLNTEAFF.